This T cell receptor beta chain was profiled in a study of blood T cell repertoires in COVID-19. This clone was seen once. Using immunoSEQ multiplex PCR, the repertoire was profiled, and TCRdb retains in-frame clones only, with some absent. This sample has about 83,000 clones, with roughly 87% found just once. V shed 7 bases and J 2 bases; nucleotides not matched to a gene: 9. Germline V CDR1 and CDR2: MNHEY, SVGAGI. The length of the CDR3 is 15 residues. This receptor was obtained from a woman in her forties or fifties with active or convalescent COVID-19. The sample taken for sequencing was peripheral blood. The chain couples TRBV6-5 to TRBJ1-2, with 8 bases identical to TRBD1. CDR3 amino acids: CASISLYRGNYGYTF. The CDR3, as DNA: TGTGCCAGCATCTCCCTATACAGGGGGAACTATGGCTACACCTTC.